This T cell receptor beta chain was identified during a study of blood T cell repertoires in COVID-19. At the level of the study: COVID-19 samples collected from the United States, Italy and Spain covered acute and convalescent phases.

Measured with immunoSEQ multiplex PCR; TCRdb has only the in-frame clones, and not every one. The sample shows about 260,000 clones, 86% of them seen only once. Germline V gives CDR1 SQVTM, CDR2 ANQGSEA. Unmatched junction bases numbered 2, after V lost 4 bases and J lost 6 bases. This CDR3 is built from 11 residues. This clone was recorded a few times. The sample holds other DNA sequences that translate to the same CDR3. Material: peripheral blood. This chain links TRBV29-1 with TRBJ1-1, with 7 positions matching TRBD1. This TCR came from a man younger than 35 with active or convalescent COVID-19. The CDR3 reads CSVGQGAEAFF. In nucleotides, the CDR3 is TGCAGCGTTGGACAGGGCGCTGAAGCTTTCTTT.